This is a list of T cell receptor beta chains from one sample in a study of T-cell memory formation after mild COVID-19. One entry per CDR3 protein, called by TCRdb with MiXCR from the 5' RACE reads. The sample carries roughly 260,000 distinct CDR3 sequences, about a sixth recorded once. What was sequenced was PBMCs or a T cell subset sorted from them (not recorded which). These receptors were obtained from a man aged 18 to 29 who had mild COVID-19 (a few samples of this study predate the infection). Cell type and time point are not known. Both conserved end residues are part of each CDR3. Fields, in order: D gene, J gene, clone size, V gene, CDR3 protein, CDR3 DNA. D genes are given only for firm matches. The size field is filled for only some rows; it gives once, few, many or a size class.

D gene: TRBD2; J gene: TRBJ2-2; clone size: NA; V gene: TRBV9; CDR3 protein: CASSVGVSSGGAGELFF; CDR3 DNA: TGTGCCAGCAGCGTTGGAGTGTCGAGCGGGGGAGCCGGGGAGCTGTTTTTT
D gene: NA; J gene: TRBJ1-2; clone size: NA; V gene: TRBV4-3; CDR3 protein: CASSQDRQLRNYGYTF; CDR3 DNA: TGCGCCAGCAGCCAGGATAGACAGCTCCGCAACTATGGCTACACCTTC
D gene: TRBD2; J gene: TRBJ2-7; clone size: few; V gene: TRBV5-1; CDR3 protein: CASSFRSGLAGAPTYEQYF; CDR3 DNA: TGCGCCAGCAGCTTCCGTTCGGGACTAGCGGGGGCCCCTACCTACGAGCAGTACTTC
D gene: NA; J gene: TRBJ1-4; clone size: few; V gene: TRBV12-3/TRBV12-4; CDR3 protein: CASSEGEKLFF; CDR3 DNA: TGTGCCAGCAGTGAAGGGGAAAAACTGTTTTTT
D gene: NA; J gene: TRBJ1-5; clone size: few; V gene: TRBV6-6; CDR3 protein: CASSYANLGDQPQHF; CDR3 DNA: TGTGCCAGCAGTTACGCCAATCTAGGGGATCAGCCCCAGCATTTT
D gene: NA; J gene: TRBJ1-2; clone size: few; V gene: TRBV7-9; CDR3 protein: CASSAIWTRGYTF; CDR3 DNA: TGTGCCAGCAGCGCGATCTGGACGAGAGGCTACACCTTC
D gene: TRBD2; J gene: TRBJ2-5; clone size: few; V gene: TRBV12-3/TRBV12-4; CDR3 protein: CASSSLAGVETQYF; CDR3 DNA: TGTGCCAGCAGTTCCCTAGCGGGGGTAGAGACCCAGTACTTC
D gene: NA; J gene: TRBJ1-1; clone size: few; V gene: TRBV30; CDR3 protein: CAWSVQGKNTEAFF; CDR3 DNA: TGTGCCTGGAGTGTACAGGGAAAGAACACTGAAGCTTTCTTT
D gene: NA; J gene: TRBJ2-1; clone size: few; V gene: TRBV24-1; CDR3 protein: CATSLGWGLYNEQFF; CDR3 DNA: TGTGCCACCAGTCTTGGGTGGGGGCTCTACAATGAGCAGTTCTTC
D gene: NA; J gene: TRBJ1-5; clone size: NA; V gene: TRBV6-1; CDR3 protein: CASTETGGSQPQHF; CDR3 DNA: TGTGCCAGCACCGAAACTGGGGGATCTCAGCCCCAGCATTTT
D gene: TRBD1; J gene: TRBJ2-1; clone size: few; V gene: TRBV9; CDR3 protein: CASSGMGQGYNEQFF; CDR3 DNA: TGTGCCAGCAGCGGCATGGGACAGGGATACAATGAGCAGTTCTTC
D gene: NA; J gene: TRBJ2-3; clone size: many; V gene: TRBV5-1; CDR3 protein: CASSVGMGPTDTQYF; CDR3 DNA: TGCGCCAGCAGCGTGGGGATGGGCCCCACAGATACGCAGTATTTT
D gene: TRBD2; J gene: TRBJ2-1; clone size: NA; V gene: TRBV9; CDR3 protein: CASSVATSGGDSYNEQFF; CDR3 DNA: TGTGCCAGCAGCGTAGCTACTAGCGGGGGGGACTCCTACAATGAGCAGTTCTTC
D gene: NA; J gene: TRBJ2-2; clone size: NA; V gene: TRBV24-1; CDR3 protein: CATSSFTGPGELFF; CDR3 DNA: TGTGCCACCAGTTCGTTCACGGGCCCCGGGGAGCTGTTTTTT
D gene: NA; J gene: TRBJ1-1; clone size: NA; V gene: TRBV6-2/TRBV6-3; CDR3 protein: CASSPVWNTEAFF; CDR3 DNA: TGTGCCAGCTCTCCAGTTTGGAACACTGAAGCTTTCTTT
D gene: NA; J gene: TRBJ2-4; clone size: few; V gene: TRBV28; CDR3 protein: CASSGSRLAKNIQYF; CDR3 DNA: TGTGCCAGCAGCGGATCTCGCCTAGCCAAAAACATTCAGTACTTC
D gene: NA; J gene: TRBJ1-4; clone size: NA; V gene: TRBV20-1; CDR3 protein: CSAGDKWNEKLFF; CDR3 DNA: TGCAGTGCTGGGGACAAATGGAATGAAAAACTGTTTTTT
D gene: NA; J gene: TRBJ2-7; clone size: NA; V gene: TRBV15; CDR3 protein: CATSRERTADYEQYF; CDR3 DNA: TGTGCCACCAGCAGGGAAAGGACGGCGGACTACGAGCAGTACTTC
D gene: NA; J gene: TRBJ1-5; clone size: few; V gene: TRBV20-1; CDR3 protein: CSPAQGGNQPQHF; CDR3 DNA: TGCAGTCCAGCACAGGGTGGCAATCAGCCCCAGCATTTT
D gene: NA; J gene: TRBJ2-1; clone size: many; V gene: TRBV7-2; CDR3 protein: CASSGMFF; CDR3 DNA: TGTGCCAGCAGCGGAATGTTCTTC
D gene: NA; J gene: TRBJ1-2; clone size: NA; V gene: TRBV29-1; CDR3 protein: CSVETALFYGYTF; CDR3 DNA: TGCAGCGTTGAAACAGCCCTATTCTATGGCTACACCTTC
D gene: NA; J gene: TRBJ2-7; clone size: few; V gene: TRBV6-1; CDR3 protein: CASTKGEGASYEQYF; CDR3 DNA: TGTGCCAGCACCAAGGGGGAAGGGGCCTCCTACGAGCAGTACTTC
D gene: TRBD1; J gene: TRBJ2-5; clone size: few; V gene: TRBV7-6; CDR3 protein: CASTTGGRQETQYF; CDR3 DNA: TGTGCCAGCACTACAGGGGGCCGGCAAGAGACCCAGTACTTC
D gene: NA; J gene: TRBJ2-3; clone size: NA; V gene: TRBV7-2; CDR3 protein: CASSLALGSDTQYF; CDR3 DNA: TGTGCCAGCAGCTTAGCGCTTGGGTCAGATACGCAGTATTTT
D gene: TRBD2; J gene: TRBJ2-1; clone size: many; V gene: TRBV10-3; CDR3 protein: CAITSGGLSYNEQFF; CDR3 DNA: TGTGCCATTACCAGCGGGGGCCTCTCCTACAATGAGCAGTTCTTC
D gene: NA; J gene: TRBJ1-1; clone size: few; V gene: TRBV20-1; CDR3 protein: CSAREGHVGTEAFF; CDR3 DNA: TGCAGTGCTAGAGAGGGACATGTGGGGACTGAAGCTTTCTTT
D gene: NA; J gene: TRBJ1-2; clone size: few; V gene: TRBV2; CDR3 protein: CASTFRRENYGYTF; CDR3 DNA: TGTGCCAGCACCTTCCGACGGGAGAACTATGGCTACACCTTC
D gene: NA; J gene: TRBJ1-6; clone size: NA; V gene: TRBV7-2; CDR3 protein: CASSFSALGSPLHF; CDR3 DNA: TGTGCCAGCAGCTTTTCAGCTTTAGGTTCACCCCTCCACTTT
D gene: TRBD2; J gene: TRBJ2-2; clone size: NA; V gene: TRBV4-1; CDR3 protein: CASSQFGLGVTGELFF; CDR3 DNA: TGCGCCAGCAGCCAATTCGGACTAGGAGTCACCGGGGAGCTGTTTTTT
D gene: NA; J gene: TRBJ2-4; clone size: NA; V gene: TRBV5-5; CDR3 protein: CAGSGTPSYIQYF; CDR3 DNA: TGTGCCGGATCGGGGACCCCTTCTTACATTCAGTACTTC
D gene: NA; J gene: TRBJ2-4; clone size: NA; V gene: TRBV5-5; CDR3 protein: CASSFGQLKNIQYF; CDR3 DNA: TGTGCCAGCAGCTTCGGACAGCTCAAAAACATTCAGTACTTC
D gene: NA; J gene: TRBJ1-1; clone size: NA; V gene: TRBV6-5; CDR3 protein: CASSYRQVAYQGTEAFF; CDR3 DNA: TGTGCCAGCAGTTATCGGCAGGTAGCGTATCAGGGAACTGAAGCTTTCTTT
D gene: TRBD2; J gene: TRBJ2-3; clone size: NA; V gene: TRBV6-5; CDR3 protein: CASSRTSGATDTQYF; CDR3 DNA: TGTGCCAGCAGTCGAACTAGCGGGGCAACAGATACGCAGTATTTT
D gene: TRBD1; J gene: TRBJ2-1; clone size: NA; V gene: TRBV4-3; CDR3 protein: CASRRQGSSYNEQFF; CDR3 DNA: TGCGCCAGCAGACGACAGGGGAGCTCCTACAATGAGCAGTTCTTC
D gene: NA; J gene: TRBJ1-5; clone size: few; V gene: TRBV5-5; CDR3 protein: CASSSRGEGQPQHF; CDR3 DNA: TGTGCCAGCAGCAGCAGGGGTGAAGGACAGCCCCAGCATTTT
D gene: NA; J gene: TRBJ1-3; clone size: many; V gene: TRBV5-1; CDR3 protein: CASSLGRQFFSGNTIYF; CDR3 DNA: TGCGCCAGCAGCTTGGGTCGGCAGTTCTTCTCTGGAAACACCATATATTTT
D gene: TRBD1; J gene: TRBJ2-5; clone size: NA; V gene: TRBV6-6; CDR3 protein: CASSGTQGAETQYF; CDR3 DNA: TGTGCCAGCAGCGGTACACAGGGGGCAGAGACCCAGTACTTC
D gene: TRBD2; J gene: TRBJ2-3; clone size: many; V gene: TRBV12-3/TRBV12-4; CDR3 protein: CASNPGLASDTQYF; CDR3 DNA: TGTGCCAGCAACCCGGGACTAGCATCAGATACGCAGTATTTT
D gene: NA; J gene: TRBJ1-5; clone size: few; V gene: TRBV5-1; CDR3 protein: CASSLVGSQPQHF; CDR3 DNA: TGCGCCAGCAGCTTGGTAGGGTCCCAGCCCCAGCATTTT
D gene: NA; J gene: TRBJ1-5; clone size: few; V gene: TRBV20-1; CDR3 protein: CSASATPNQPQHF; CDR3 DNA: TGCAGTGCTAGTGCCACCCCTAATCAGCCCCAGCATTTT
D gene: NA; J gene: TRBJ1-1; clone size: NA; V gene: TRBV6-5; CDR3 protein: CASTLRVDLQAREAFF; CDR3 DNA: TGTGCCAGCACCTTACGGGTGGATTTACAGGCTCGTGAAGCTTTCTTT
D gene: NA; J gene: TRBJ1-1; clone size: NA; V gene: TRBV7-2; CDR3 protein: CASSPRRANTEAFF; CDR3 DNA: TGTGCCAGCAGCCCGCGAAGGGCGAACACTGAAGCTTTCTTT
D gene: TRBD1; J gene: TRBJ1-1; clone size: few; V gene: TRBV19; CDR3 protein: CASSAQGASTEAFF; CDR3 DNA: TGTGCCAGTAGTGCGCAGGGGGCGTCAACTGAAGCTTTCTTT
D gene: TRBD1; J gene: TRBJ1-2; clone size: few; V gene: TRBV12-3/TRBV12-4; CDR3 protein: CASSPNGGQGRYGYTF; CDR3 DNA: TGTGCCAGCAGTCCGAACGGGGGACAGGGCCGTTATGGCTACACCTTC
D gene: NA; J gene: TRBJ1-1; clone size: NA; V gene: TRBV7-9; CDR3 protein: CASHAGLNTEAFF; CDR3 DNA: TGTGCCAGCCACGCCGGGCTGAACACTGAAGCTTTCTTT
D gene: NA; J gene: TRBJ1-5; clone size: few; V gene: TRBV5-1; CDR3 protein: CASSLFGGLGEPQHF; CDR3 DNA: TGCGCCAGCAGCTTGTTTGGAGGCCTGGGGGAGCCCCAGCATTTT
D gene: NA; J gene: TRBJ1-6; clone size: many; V gene: TRBV7-6; CDR3 protein: CASSLAENSPLHF; CDR3 DNA: TGTGCCAGCAGCTTAGCAGAGAATTCACCCCTCCACTTT
D gene: NA; J gene: TRBJ1-1; clone size: NA; V gene: TRBV18; CDR3 protein: CASSSIRDMNTEAFF; CDR3 DNA: TGTGCCAGCTCCTCCATCAGAGACATGAACACTGAAGCTTTCTTT
D gene: NA; J gene: TRBJ2-5; clone size: NA; V gene: TRBV4-3; CDR3 protein: CASSQAQRQETQYF; CDR3 DNA: TGCGCCAGCAGCCAAGCCCAGAGACAAGAGACCCAGTACTTC
D gene: NA; J gene: TRBJ2-1; clone size: NA; V gene: TRBV7-2; CDR3 protein: CASSVTWDPLNEQFF; CDR3 DNA: TGTGCCAGCAGCGTCACTTGGGACCCCTTGAATGAGCAGTTCTTC
D gene: NA; J gene: TRBJ2-1; clone size: NA; V gene: TRBV6-2/TRBV6-3; CDR3 protein: CASSLTRRNEQFF; CDR3 DNA: TGTGCCAGCAGTTTGACCAGGCGCAATGAGCAGTTCTTC
D gene: NA; J gene: TRBJ1-5; clone size: few; V gene: TRBV7-8; CDR3 protein: CASSLASRGKQPQHF; CDR3 DNA: TGTGCCAGCAGCTTAGCGTCACGGGGAAAACAGCCCCAGCATTTT
D gene: NA; J gene: TRBJ2-7; clone size: many; V gene: TRBV29-1; CDR3 protein: CSARLGGSYEQYF; CDR3 DNA: TGCAGCGCCCGCTTGGGGGGCTCCTACGAGCAGTACTTC
D gene: TRBD2; J gene: TRBJ2-3; clone size: NA; V gene: TRBV7-2; CDR3 protein: CASSIKTSGGSSGTQYF; CDR3 DNA: TGTGCCAGCAGCATCAAAACTAGCGGGGGTAGCTCGGGTACGCAGTATTTT
D gene: NA; J gene: TRBJ2-5; clone size: NA; V gene: TRBV24-1; CDR3 protein: CATEYIGTQYF; CDR3 DNA: TGTGCCACCGAGTACATAGGGACCCAGTACTTC
D gene: NA; J gene: TRBJ1-4; clone size: few; V gene: TRBV7-9; CDR3 protein: CASSFVQGPYEKLFF; CDR3 DNA: TGTGCCAGCAGCTTCGTGCAGGGACCTTATGAAAAACTGTTTTTT
D gene: NA; J gene: TRBJ1-5; clone size: few; V gene: TRBV7-2; CDR3 protein: CASSLVRNQPQHF; CDR3 DNA: TGTGCCAGCAGCTTAGTAAGGAATCAGCCCCAGCATTTT
D gene: NA; J gene: TRBJ2-1; clone size: few; V gene: TRBV6-5; CDR3 protein: CASSRGPNNEQFF; CDR3 DNA: TGTGCCAGCAGTCGTGGACCGAACAATGAGCAGTTCTTC
D gene: NA; J gene: TRBJ1-1; clone size: NA; V gene: TRBV5-4; CDR3 protein: CASSSTKQGNTEAFF; CDR3 DNA: TGTGCCAGCAGCTCAACTAAACAGGGAAACACTGAAGCTTTCTTT